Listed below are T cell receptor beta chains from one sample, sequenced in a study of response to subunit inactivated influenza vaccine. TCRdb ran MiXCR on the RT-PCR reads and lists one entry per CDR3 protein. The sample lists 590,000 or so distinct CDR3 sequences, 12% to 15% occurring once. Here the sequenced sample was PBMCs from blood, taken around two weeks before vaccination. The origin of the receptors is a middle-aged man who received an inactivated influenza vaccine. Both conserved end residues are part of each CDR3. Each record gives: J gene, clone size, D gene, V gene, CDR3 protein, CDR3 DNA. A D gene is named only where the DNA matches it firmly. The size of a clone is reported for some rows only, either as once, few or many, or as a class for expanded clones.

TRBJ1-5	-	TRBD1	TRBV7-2	CASSPQGHNQPQHF	TGTGCCAGCAGCCCACAGGGGCACAATCAGCCCCAGCATTTT
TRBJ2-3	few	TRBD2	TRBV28	CASSPLGLADRTDTQYF	TGTGCCAGCAGTCCCTTGGGACTAGCGGACCGCACAGATACGCAGTATTTT
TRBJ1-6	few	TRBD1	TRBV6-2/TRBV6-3	CASSSTQGAPLHF	TGTGCCAGCAGTTCGACACAGGGGGCGCCCCTCCACTTT
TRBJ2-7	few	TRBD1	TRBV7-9	CASLTGGNEQYF	TGTGCCAGTCTAACAGGGGGCAACGAGCAGTACTTC
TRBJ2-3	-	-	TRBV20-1	CSAGLGYRTDTQYF	TGCAGTGCTGGCTTGGGATACCGCACAGATACGCAGTATTTT
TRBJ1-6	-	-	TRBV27	CASSFREVNSPLHF	TGTGCCAGCAGTTTCAGGGAGGTGAATTCACCCCTCCACTTT
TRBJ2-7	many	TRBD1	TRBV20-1	CSARVPGQRTYEQYF	TGCAGTGCTAGAGTCCCGGGACAGCGAACCTACGAGCAGTACTTC
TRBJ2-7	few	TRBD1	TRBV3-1	CASSQVRTGREQYF	TGTGCCAGCAGCCAGGTCCGGACAGGGCGCGAGCAGTACTTC
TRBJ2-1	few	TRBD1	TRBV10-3	CAINRDREGNEQFF	TGTGCCATTAACCGGGACAGGGAAGGCAATGAGCAGTTCTTC
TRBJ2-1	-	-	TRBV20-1	CSARASGPIWVDEQFF	TGCAGTGCTAGAGCTTCCGGTCCTATCTGGGTCGATGAGCAGTTCTTC
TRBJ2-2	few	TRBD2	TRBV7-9	CASIPGGRTPGGELFF	TGTGCCAGCATCCCGGGGGGGCGGACCCCCGGCGGGGAGCTGTTTTTT
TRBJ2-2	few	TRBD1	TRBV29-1	CSVTRDRDTGELFF	TGCAGCGTTACCCGGGACAGGGACACCGGGGAGCTGTTTTTT
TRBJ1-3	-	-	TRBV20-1	CSARRGENTIYF	TGCAGTGCTCGTCGGGGGGAAAACACCATATATTTT
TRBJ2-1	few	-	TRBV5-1	CASSLVGGGPSYNEQFF	TGCGCCAGCAGCTTGGTTGGTGGGGGGCCGTCCTACAATGAGCAGTTCTTC
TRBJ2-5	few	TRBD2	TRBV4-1	CASSQGPLLAGGQNQETQYF	TGCGCCAGCAGCCAAGGCCCGCTACTAGCGGGGGGGCAGAACCAAGAGACCCAGTACTTC
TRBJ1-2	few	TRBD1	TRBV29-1	CSVGEQGRGYTF	TGCAGCGTTGGTGAACAGGGGAGAGGCTACACCTTC
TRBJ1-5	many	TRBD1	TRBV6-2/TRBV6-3	CASRSRQGRNSNQPQHF	TGTGCCAGCAGATCCCGACAGGGGAGAAATAGCAATCAGCCCCAGCATTTT
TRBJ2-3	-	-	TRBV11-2	CASSSRDSLGSDTQYF	TGTGCCAGCAGCTCTCGGGATTCCCTGGGGTCAGATACGCAGTATTTT
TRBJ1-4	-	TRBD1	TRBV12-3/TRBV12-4	CASSTTGELEKLFF	TGTGCCAGCAGTACGACAGGGGAACTTGAAAAACTGTTTTTT
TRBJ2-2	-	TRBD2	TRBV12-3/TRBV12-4	CASSLRWLAGGEANTGELFF	TGTGCCAGCAGTTTACGGTGGCTAGCGGGGGGGGAGGCGAACACCGGGGAGCTGTTTTTT